This TCR beta chain came from a study of CD8+ T cells in alopecia areata. Per germline, CDR1 SNHLY and CDR2 FYNNEI. V lost 6 bases, J lost 5 bases, and 10 bases stayed unmatched. The length of the CDR3 is 15 residues. Extracted RNA was reverse transcribed, and the resulting cDNA served as sequencing template. Sequencing was performed with immunoSEQ multiplex PCR; in TCRdb, only in-frame clones are kept and a portion is missing. The sample has more than 200,000 clones; under 80% are singletons. The specimen comprised CD4+ T cells sorted from blood, sampled at week 0. V gene TRBV2 combines with J gene TRBJ2-1; 7 nucleotides agree with TRBD2. The receptor comes from a human donor with alopecia areata. Here the CDR3 DNA reads TGTGCCAGCAGAAGATTCGGGGGGAATCACAATGAGCAGTTCTTC. This gives the protein CASRRFGGNHNEQFF.